What follows are 6 T cell receptor beta chains derived from one specimen sequenced in a study of beta chain features in type 1 diabetes. The entirety of the isolated RNA underwent reverse transcription, so expressed TCRB transcripts were sequenced. The protocol was immunoSEQ multiplex PCR, while the TCRdb copy is restricted to in-frame clones and leaves out a portion. The sample carries nearly 250,000 clones, over 65% recorded once. Sequencing was performed on naive CD4+ T cells from blood. These receptors all stem from a young man in good health.

The CDR3 spells CASSAQGLWGTIYF. Written as DNA, the CDR3 is TGTGCCAGCAGCGCACAGGGTTTATGGGGCACCATATATTTT. The chain couples TRBV9 to TRBJ1-3; the D gene is possibly TRBD1 (6 bases). This CDR3 is built from 14 residues. Trimming took off 3 bases at V and 9 bases at J, with 16 bases between the two ends. The germline V gene has CDR1 SGDLS and CDR2 YYNGEE.

This clone was counted between two and nine times. This chain links TRBV5-4 with TRBJ2-1, with TRBD2 matching over 10 bases. Germline-derived CDR1 and CDR2 are SGHNT and YYREEE (reference sequence). V lost 2 bases, J lost 10 bases, and 3 bases stayed unmatched. This CDR3 comprises 13 residues. This CDR3 is CASSFPGLAEQFF. The CDR3 coding sequence is TGTGCCAGCAGCTTTCCGGGACTAGCGGAGCAGTTCTTC.

This chain joins TRBV29-1 and TRBJ2-5, with a possible D match to TRBD1 (5 bases). This CDR3 spans 13 amino acids. Germline CDR1 SQVTM, CDR2 ANQGSEA. V lost 7 bases and J 5 bases, leaving 17 bases between the germline ends. CDR3 sequence reads: CSDDSSLGETQYF. The CDR3 coding sequence is TGCAGCGATGACAGTTCTCTGGGGGAGACCCAGTACTTC.

The chain has TRBV7-2 and TRBJ2-5; D remains ambiguous. Matching the DNA end better, TRBJ2-7 makes the J call doubtful. CDR1 and CDR2 (germline): SGHTA, FQGNSA. There are 14 residues in the CDR3. CDR3 nucleotides: TGTGCCAGCAGCTTAGAAGCTTCTACCTACGAGCAGTACTTC. Residues: CASSLEASTYEQYF.

The rearrangement links TRBV2 to TRBJ2-7; TRBD2 agrees at 10 bases. CDR3 length: 12 amino acids. Germline CDR1 is SNHLY and CDR2 is FYNNEI. The V segment lost 9 bases and the J segment 3 bases; nucleotides outside the gene matches: 2. CDR3 sequence reads: CASGLADYEQYF. CDR3 DNA: TGTGCCAGTGGACTAGCGGACTACGAGCAGTACTTC.

The V call is TRBV20-1, the J call TRBJ2-2, with D unclear. Germline CDR1 DFQATT, CDR2 SNEGSKA (reference sequence). The V end lost 3 bases, the J end lost 6 bases, and 5 bases lay between the germline ends. The CDR3 is made up of 11 amino acids. The CDR3 region has the DNA TGCAGTGCTAGTTCCCCCGGGGAGCTGTTTTTT. Its protein product is CSASSPGELFF.